This T cell receptor beta chain was documented in a study of naive and memory T cell subsets. Study conclusions and caveats: Especially in CD8 cells, naive repertoires contained a few larger clonotypes, possibly CD45RA-re-expressing memory cells.

This clonotype was seen a single time. Its antigen remains unknown. The beta constant-region primer was an equimolar mix of two oligonucleotides covering TRBC1 and TRBC2. Nested alpha and beta constant-region primers with the SP2 primer drove four PCR rounds on ligated cDNA. A single record per CDR3 protein comes from TCRdb applying MiXCR to the UMI-ligation and nested PCR reads. Of approximately 150,000 distinct CDR3 sequences listed, approximately 22% were seen once; the top ten hold about 0.11%. CDR1 KGHDR and CDR2 SFDVKD come from the germline V gene. Trimming at V came to 4 bases and at J to 8 bases, leaving 11 bases not matched to a gene. The CDR3 contains 16 residues.

Material for sequencing was naive CD4+ T cells from blood. This chain connects TRBV24-1 to TRBJ2-1, with 9 nucleotides matching TRBD1. This sequence originates from a human donor in good health. The CDR3 region is CATSDKTGGILDEQFF. As DNA, the CDR3 is TGTGCCACCAGTGACAAAACAGGGGGCATTTTGGATGAGCAGTTCTTC.